This T cell receptor beta chain was documented in a study of control samples from healthy donors and cancer patients. V lost 0 bases and J lost 4, with 15 bases in between. Germline lookup yields CDR1 LNHNV and CDR2 YYDKDF (reference sequence). The CDR3 is made up of 16 amino acids. Sequencing used immunoSEQ multiplex PCR; TCRdb keeps in-frame clones, though not all of them. The sample lists some 76,000 clones; 85% to 90% were seen once. The rearrangement links TRBV15 to TRBJ1-2; D unresolved. Material: PBMCs. The origin of this receptor is a man aged 60 to 75 with lung cancer. The CDR3 loop is CATSRDGKVVGYGYTF. In nucleotides, the CDR3 is TGTGCCACCAGCAGAGATGGGAAGGTTGTAGGCTATGGCTACACCTTC.